The next 16 T cell receptor beta chains were all read from a single sample in a study of identical twins. TCRdb processed the 5' RACE reads anew with MiXCR; each CDR3 protein has one entry. This table holds about 890,000 distinct CDR3 sequences, around 12% found once. These same records also appear under a second study, on yellow fever vaccine responses in identical twins.

Sequencing used PBMCs. The receptors derive from a woman aged 18-30 years in good health.

This clonotype showed up just a few times. The CDR3 loop reads CASSYRTSGYTQYF. The DNA of the CDR3 is TGTGCCAGCAGTTACCGGACTAGCGGGTATACGCAGTATTTT. V gene TRBV6-2 or TRBV6-3 combines with J gene TRBJ2-3; 11 bases agree with TRBD2. Germline V lookup: CDR1 MNHEY, CDR2 SVGEGT. J was trimmed by 7 bases and V by 2 bases; bases with no gene match: 2. CDR3 length: 14 amino acids.

This clonotype turned up a few times. J is TRBJ2-7 and V is TRBV11-2, with unresolved D. The length of the CDR3 is 12 residues. The germline gives CDR1 SGHAT, CDR2 FQNNGV. V gave up 1 base and J gave up 8 bases, with 9 bases separating them. CDR3 nucleotide sequence: TGTGCCAGCAGCTTAGTACCGGAAAAGCAGTACTTC. Translated: CASSLVPEKQYF. The full variable domain, with the rest looked up from reference TRBV11-2 and TRBJ2-7, is EAGVAQSPRYKIIEKRQSVAFWCNPISGHATLYWYQQILGQGPKLLIQFQNNGVVDDSQLPKDRFSAERLKGVDSTLKIQPAKLEDSAVYLCASSLVPEKQYFGPGTRLTVT.

The CDR3 sequence: CASSLSGQGVAGELFF. CDR3 nucleotides: TGTGCCAGCAGCCTCTCTGGACAGGGGGTTGCCGGGGAGCTGTTTTTT. The V call is TRBV12-3 or TRBV12-4, the J call TRBJ2-2; 10 nucleotides line up with TRBD1. The junction had 10 bases not matched to a gene; V was cut back by 6 bases and J by 6 bases. The CDR3 consists of 16 residues.

This clonotype turned up a few times. This chain connects TRBV20-1 to TRBJ2-2; TRBD2 aligns across 15 bases. Unmatched junction bases numbered 6, after V lost 6 bases and J lost 7 bases. Per the germline V gene, CDR1 is DFQATT and CDR2 is SNEGSKA (reference sequence). The CDR3 has 15 amino acids. CDR3 residues: CSAKGLAGGRGELFF. The CDR3 region has the DNA TGCAGTGCAAAAGGACTAGCGGGGGGGCGCGGGGAGCTGTTTTTT.

This clonotype showed up just a few times. The chain joins TRBV5-5 to TRBJ2-7; perhaps TRBD1 as D (5 bases). Deletions cut 5 bases from V and 2 bases from J, with 8 bases between. Looked up from germline, CDR1 is SGHKS and CDR2 is YYEKEE (reference sequence). CDR3 length equals 12 residues. Here the CDR3 reads CASRTEPYEQYF. The CDR3 DNA reads TGTGCCAGCAGGACAGAACCCTACGAGCAGTACTTC. Complete variable domain (other parts from reference TRBV5-5 and TRBJ2-7): DAGVTQSPTHLIKTRGQQVTLRCSPISGHKSVSWYQQVLGQGPQFIFQYYEKEERGRGNFPDRFSARQFPNYSSELNVNALLLGDSALYLCASRTEPYEQYFGPGTRLTVT.

This clonotype was counted a few times. This sequence joins TRBV5-1 and TRBJ2-1; 13 bases line up with TRBD2. The CDR3 covers 15 residues. From germline, CDR1 is SGHRS and CDR2 YFSETQ. Germline trimming cut 4 bases from V and 8 bases from J; bases unmatched to any gene: 6. Here the CDR3 reads CASSSTSGGVDEQFF. The DNA of the CDR3 is TGCGCCAGCAGCAGTACTAGCGGGGGGGTAGATGAGCAGTTCTTC.

This clonotype was observed at least ten times. The chain employs TRBV11-2 and TRBJ2-3; a possible D gene is TRBD2 (6 bases). Per the germline V gene, CDR1 is SGHAT and CDR2 is FQNNGV. With 7 bases removed from V and 1 base from J, the gap between germline ends came to 24 bases. This CDR3 is built from 18 residues. The CDR3 loop is CASTKLRSSESRTDTQYF. CDR3 sequence (DNA): TGTGCCAGCACCAAACTTCGGTCTAGCGAATCCCGCACAGATACGCAGTATTTT.

In this sample, this clonotype turned up many times. The chain links TRBV14 to TRBJ2-2; D ambiguous. The CDR3 contains 14 residues. V lost 3 bases, J lost 0 bases, and 5 bases lay in between. Per the germline V gene, CDR1 is SGHDN and CDR2 is FVKESK. DNA of the CDR3: TGTGCCAGCAGCCACTCCGCGAACACCGGGGAGCTGTTTTTT. Its protein is CASSHSANTGELFF.

The genes are TRBV20-1 and TRBJ2-1; D is undetermined. Germline V gene data show CDR1 as DFQATT and CDR2 as SNEGSKA (reference sequence). The CDR3 spans 11 residues. The germline V and J ends were trimmed by 6 bases and 9 bases, with 12 bases remaining between them. CDR3 coding DNA: TGCAGTGCAGGCGACCCCAGTGAGCAGTTCTTC. Encoded protein: CSAGDPSEQFF.

The chain joins TRBV7-6 to TRBJ2-2; D is unresolved. V was cut by 1 base and J by 7 bases, with 13 bases left in between. CDR1 and CDR2 (germline): SGHVS, FNYEAQ. The CDR3 sequence is 15 residues long. CDR3 nucleotides: TGTGCCAGCAGCTTAGTAGTTGGGGTCGGCGGGGAGCTGTTTTTT. Residues: CASSLVVGVGGELFF.

This clonotype was counted only a few times. This chain uses TRBV27 with TRBJ2-5; TRBD2 agrees at 13 bases. V gave up 4 bases and J gave up 10 bases; unmatched junction bases: 12. The CDR3 extends over 16 amino acids. Germline V gives CDR1 MNHEY, CDR2 SMNVEV (reference sequence). The CDR3 loop reads CASSSTSGGSGVGQYF. Written as DNA, the CDR3 is TGTGCCAGCAGTTCGACTAGCGGGGGGTCTGGAGTGGGCCAGTACTTC.

This clonotype was counted at least ten times. V and J are TRBV4-1 and TRBJ1-2; D uncertain. The germline CDR1 and CDR2 sequences are MGHRA and YSYEKL. The V gene lost 6 bases and the J gene lost 4 bases, with 18 bases spanning the gap. This CDR3 comprises 15 residues. The CDR3 protein is CASSHPPSRGYGYTF. The CDR3 nucleotides read TGCGCCAGCAGTCATCCCCCGTCCCGTGGCTATGGCTACACCTTC.

J is TRBJ1-2 and V is TRBV2; perhaps TRBD1 as D (5 bases). This CDR3 has 15 amino acids. CDR1 SNHLY and CDR2 FYNNEI come from the germline V gene. Trimming pared 4 bases from V and 0 bases from J, leaving 12 bases between. The CDR3 DNA reads as TGTGCCAGCAGTGTTGGGGCGACTGCTAACTATGGCTACACCTTC. Translated, it gives CASSVGATANYGYTF.

CDR3 coding DNA: TGTGCCAGCAGTGGCTACAGGGGGGAAGGGCAGTACTTC. Translation gives CASSGYRGEGQYF. The chain has TRBV6-1 and TRBJ2-7; TRBD1 aligns across 8 bases. J gave up 9 bases and V 4 bases, and 8 bases lay outside the gene matches. The CDR3 contains 13 residues. Germline assignment: CDR1 MNHNS and CDR2 SASEGT.

This clonotype was observed many times. The rearrangement joins TRBV6-1 to TRBJ1-2, with 7 bases that match TRBD1. V shed 6 bases and J 7 bases; nucleotides not matched to a gene: 11. Germline V gene sequence: CDR1 MNHNS, CDR2 SASEGT. This CDR3 region has 14 residues. The DNA of the CDR3 is TGTGCCAGCAGCGAATACCAGGGGGTAGGTGGCTACACCTTC. It specifies CASSEYQGVGGYTF.

The rearrangement joins TRBV9 to TRBJ2-2; TRBD2 might be the D (5 bases). The CDR3 runs 15 residues. V was trimmed by 0 bases and J by 4 bases, leaving 10 bases between them. Germline V gene sequence: CDR1 SGDLS, CDR2 YYNGEE. In nucleotides, the CDR3 is TGTGCCAGCAGCGTAGGTGGTGGGAGCACCGGGGAGCTGTTTTTT. It translates to CASSVGGGSTGELFF.